The clone carrying this TCR beta chain was picked up a small number of times. Antigen specificity is unknown. This entry comes from a study of T-cell reconstitution after alpha-beta-depleted transplantation in children. Study-level results: It was surviving recipient T cells and thymic progenitors that gave some patients high TCRbeta diversity at day 60. T-cell numbers and diversity one year post-transplant derived largely from freshly generated T cells. Two months or so post-transplant, alpha-beta T cells reportedly derived from several hundred expanded graft clones.

The germline gives CDR1 LGHDT, CDR2 YNNKEL (reference sequence). The CDR3 runs to 17 residues. After removal of 1 base from V and 1 base from J, the junction contained 7 bases not matched to a gene. During its preparation, the TCRbeta library received unique molecular identifiers. MiXCR, run by TCRdb on the PCR reads, gives a single entry per CDR3 protein. The repertoire includes 700,000 to 850,000 distinct CDR3 sequences, 15% to 20% of them detected once, and roughly 4.8% sits in the top ten. The clonotype was recovered from a male patient younger than 18 who had a stem cell transplant for acute lymphoblastic leukemia, so the T cells may come from the graft donor. The V gene is TRBV3-1, the J gene TRBJ1-1; 9 nucleotides agree with TRBD1. This specimen was PBMCs, mostly from graft donor cells, taken 360 days after TCRalphabeta/CD19-depleted stem cell transplant. This chain's CDR3 is CASSQGQGVVENTEAFF. CDR3 in DNA: TGTGCCAGCAGCCAAGGACAGGGGGTCGTGGAGAACACTGAAGCTTTCTTT.